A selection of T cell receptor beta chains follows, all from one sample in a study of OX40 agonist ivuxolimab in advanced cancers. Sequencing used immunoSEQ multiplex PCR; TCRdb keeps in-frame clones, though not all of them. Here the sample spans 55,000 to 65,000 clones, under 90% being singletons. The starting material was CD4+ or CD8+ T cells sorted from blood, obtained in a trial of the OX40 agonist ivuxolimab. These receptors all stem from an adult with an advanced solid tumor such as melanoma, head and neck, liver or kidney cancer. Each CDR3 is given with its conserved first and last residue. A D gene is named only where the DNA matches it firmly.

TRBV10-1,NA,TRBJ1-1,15,CASSDSDSVDTEAFF,TGCGCCAGCAGTGACTCAGACAGCGTTGACACTGAAGCTTTCTTT
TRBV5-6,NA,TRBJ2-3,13,CASSRGSTDTQYF,TGTGCCAGCAGCCGTGGATCCACAGATACGCAGTATTTT
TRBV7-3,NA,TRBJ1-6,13,CASSVGYNSPLHF,TGTGCCAGCAGCGTTGGCTATAATTCACCCCTCCACTTT
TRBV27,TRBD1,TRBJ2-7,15,CASRSTGGDSYEQYF,TGTGCCAGCAGGTCGACAGGGGGTGACTCCTACGAGCAGTACTTC
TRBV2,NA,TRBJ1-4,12,CASSESNEKLFF,TGTGCCAGCAGTGAATCTAATGAAAAACTGTTTTTT
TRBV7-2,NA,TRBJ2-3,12,CASSLSTDTQYF,TGTGCCAGCAGCCTCAGCACAGATACGCAGTATTTT
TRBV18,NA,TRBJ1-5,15,CASSSLGASNQPQHF,TGTGCCAGCTCTTCGTTGGGGGCTAGCAATCAGCCCCAGCATTTT
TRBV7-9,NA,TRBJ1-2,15,CASSPGEGYEDGYTF,TGTGCCAGCAGTCCCGGGGAGGGCTATGAAGATGGCTACACCTTC
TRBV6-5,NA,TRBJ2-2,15,CASTIQGKGTGELFF,TGTGCCAGCACTATTCAGGGGAAGGGGACCGGGGAGCTGTTTTTT
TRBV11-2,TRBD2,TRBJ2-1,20,CASSLEVLAGPPGGHNEQFF,TGTGCCAGCAGCTTAGAGGTTTTAGCGGGTCCCCCGGGAGGCCACAATGAGCAGTTCTTC
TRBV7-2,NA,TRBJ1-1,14,CASSVRLDSSEAFF,TGTGCCAGCAGCGTACGTCTGGACAGCTCTGAAGCTTTCTTT
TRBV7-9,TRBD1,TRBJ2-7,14,CASSHETGWDEQYF,TGTGCCAGCAGCCATGAGACAGGGTGGGACGAGCAGTACTTC